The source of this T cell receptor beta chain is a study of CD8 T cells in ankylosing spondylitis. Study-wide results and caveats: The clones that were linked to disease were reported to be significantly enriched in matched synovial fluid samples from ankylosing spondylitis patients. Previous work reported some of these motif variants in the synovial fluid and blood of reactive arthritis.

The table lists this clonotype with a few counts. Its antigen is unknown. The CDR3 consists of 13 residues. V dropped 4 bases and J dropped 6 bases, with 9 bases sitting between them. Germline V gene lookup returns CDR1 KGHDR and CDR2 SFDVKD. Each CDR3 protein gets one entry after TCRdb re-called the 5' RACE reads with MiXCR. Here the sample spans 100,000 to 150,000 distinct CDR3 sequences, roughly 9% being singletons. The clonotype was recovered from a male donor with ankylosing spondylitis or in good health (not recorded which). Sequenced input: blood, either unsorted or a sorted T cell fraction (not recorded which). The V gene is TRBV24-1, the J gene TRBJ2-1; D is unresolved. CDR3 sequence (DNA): TGTGCCACCAGTGACTGGACCGCCAATGAGCAGTTCTTC. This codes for CATSDWTANEQFF.